A selection of T cell receptor beta chains follows, all from one sample in a study of cytomegalovirus exposure and HLA in healthy donors. The assay was immunoSEQ multiplex PCR, and TCRdb's table has in-frame clones only and misses some. In the table there are around 87,000 clones, around 85% of which are singletons. The sample taken for sequencing was PBMCs. The receptors derive from a girl aged 2-15 years in good health and CMV-seropositive. Both conserved end residues are part of each CDR3. The order of the fields is V gene, J gene, CDR3 protein.

V: TRBV27; J: TRBJ1-5; CDR3: CASSSFPDRGGNQPQHF
V: TRBV29-1; J: TRBJ2-5; CDR3: CSVEESVGLRQATQYF
V: TRBV6-5; J: TRBJ1-4; CDR3: CASSMGQINEKLFF
V: TRBV19; J: TRBJ1-5; CDR3: CASQGQYNQPQHF
V: TRBV6-5; J: TRBJ1-1; CDR3: CASSWTVNTEAFF
V: TRBV30; J: TRBJ2-5; CDR3: CAWSTQETQYF
V: TRBV25-1; J: TRBJ2-1; CDR3: CASSEGLAGAEQFF
V: TRBV27; J: TRBJ1-2; CDR3: CASQQANYGYTF
V: TRBV2; J: TRBJ2-5; CDR3: CASSESSGRLETQYF
V: TRBV7-8; J: TRBJ2-3; CDR3: CASSLNEFTQYF
V: TRBV6-1; J: TRBJ2-1; CDR3: CATGAGISYNEQFF
V: TRBV6-4; J: TRBJ2-1; CDR3: CASSAGTSEYNEQFF
V: TRBV4-1; J: TRBJ1-1; CDR3: CASSQVQGGTEAFF
V: TRBV19; J: TRBJ2-7; CDR3: CASRRDRGDEQYF
V: TRBV30; J: TRBJ1-2; CDR3: CAWSVLYGYTF
V: TRBV2; J: TRBJ1-2; CDR3: CASRTTGTGRRYGYTF
V: TRBV6-5; J: TRBJ2-2; CDR3: CASSRLAGAAGELFF
V: TRBV5-6; J: TRBJ2-5; CDR3: CASSSRLNPLGQETQYF
V: TRBV29-1; J: TRBJ2-1; CDR3: CSVDSSGPREQFF